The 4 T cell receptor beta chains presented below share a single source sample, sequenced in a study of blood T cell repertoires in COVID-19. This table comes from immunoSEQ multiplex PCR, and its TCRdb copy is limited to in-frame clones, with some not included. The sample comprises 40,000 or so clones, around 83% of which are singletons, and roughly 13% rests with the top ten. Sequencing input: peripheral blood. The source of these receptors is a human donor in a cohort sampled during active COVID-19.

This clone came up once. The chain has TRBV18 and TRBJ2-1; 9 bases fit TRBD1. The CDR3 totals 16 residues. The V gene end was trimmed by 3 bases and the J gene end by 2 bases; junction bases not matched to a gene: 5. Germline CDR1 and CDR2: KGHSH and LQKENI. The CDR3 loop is CASSPPGTGTYNEQFF. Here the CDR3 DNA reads TGTGCCAGCTCACCTCCCGGGACAGGGACCTACAATGAGCAGTTCTTC.

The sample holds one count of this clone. CDR3 DNA: TGCGCCAGCAGCTTGGGACAGATCAACACTGAAGCTTTCTTT. Its protein product is CASSLGQINTEAFF. V usage is TRBV5-1 and J usage is TRBJ1-1, with a tentative D call TRBD1 (5 bases). CDR1 SGHRS and CDR2 YFSETQ come from the germline V gene. Trimming shortened V by 0 bases and J by 2 bases, and 8 bases separated the two germline ends. This CDR3 is built from 14 residues.

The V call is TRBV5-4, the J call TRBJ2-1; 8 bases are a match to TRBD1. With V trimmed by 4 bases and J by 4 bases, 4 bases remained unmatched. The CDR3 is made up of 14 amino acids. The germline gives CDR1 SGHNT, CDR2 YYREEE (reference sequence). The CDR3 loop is CASSPRTGYNEQFF. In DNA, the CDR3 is TGTGCCAGCAGCCCGCGGACAGGGTACAATGAGCAGTTCTTC.

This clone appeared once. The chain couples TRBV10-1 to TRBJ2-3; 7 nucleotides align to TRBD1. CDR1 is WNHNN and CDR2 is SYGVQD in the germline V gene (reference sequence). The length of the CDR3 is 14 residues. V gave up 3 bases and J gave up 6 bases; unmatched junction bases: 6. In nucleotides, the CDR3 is TGCGCCAGCAGTGACCGGGACAGCATGGATACGCAGTATTTT. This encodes CASSDRDSMDTQYF.